The 18 T cell receptor beta chains given below trace back to one sample, sequenced in a study of blood T cell repertoires in COVID-19. Using immunoSEQ multiplex PCR, the repertoire was profiled, and TCRdb retains in-frame clones only, with some absent. The table records under 85,000 clones, about four fifths of them present only once. The sample taken for sequencing was peripheral blood. The receptors come from a man in his fifties with acute or convalescent COVID-19.

This clone was seen more than once but under ten times. The CDR3 loop is CASSHRRSGRAFGEQYF. In DNA, the CDR3 is TGTGCCAGCAGTCATCGCCGTAGCGGGAGGGCCTTTGGCGAGCAGTACTTC. The chain combines TRBV28 with TRBJ2-7, with 11 bases that match TRBD2. Germline assignment: CDR1 MDHEN and CDR2 SYDVKM. The CDR3 is 17 amino acids. V lost 5 bases, J lost 6 bases, and 15 bases stayed unmatched.

Comments on this clone: Other DNA sequences from this sample encode an identical CDR3 as well. The V call is TRBV24-1, the J call TRBJ1-1, with D maybe TRBD1 (5 bases). Germline CDR1 and CDR2: KGHDR and SFDVKD. V was shortened by 3 bases and J by 7 bases, with 11 bases between the two germline ends. This CDR3 comprises 13 residues. CDR3 protein: CATSDPGQSEAFF. The CDR3 coding sequence is TGTGCCACCAGTGATCCCGGACAAAGTGAAGCTTTCTTT.

This clone has only a few counts. The V and J genes are TRBV7-2 and TRBJ2-7; D gene ambiguous. Germline V gives CDR1 SGHTA, CDR2 FQGNSA. The V end lost 1 base, the J end lost 8 bases, and 9 bases lay between the germline ends. The CDR3 has 12 residues. The CDR3 coding sequence is TGTGCCAGCAGCTTAGGAGGAACGCAGCAGTACTTC. The encoded protein is CASSLGGTQQYF.

The chain combines TRBV6-1 with TRBJ2-5, with D perhaps matching TRBD1 (5 bases). Germline V gene data show CDR1 as MNHNS and CDR2 as SASEGT. V shed 2 bases and J shed 5 bases, with 12 bases lying between them. The CDR3 runs 14 residues. The CDR3 nucleotides are TGTGCCAGCAGTGAATTCAGGGTTTGGGAGACCCAGTACTTC. Translation: CASSEFRVWETQYF.

The V and J genes are TRBV18 and TRBJ1-5, with D maybe TRBD1 (6 bases). Germline CDR1 is KGHSH and CDR2 is LQKENI. V was trimmed by 3 bases and J by 3 bases, leaving 18 bases between them. The length of the CDR3 is 17 residues. DNA for the CDR3: TGTGCCAGCTCACCTAACCCCAGGGGAGGGGTCAATCAGCCCCAGCATTTT. Its protein is CASSPNPRGGVNQPQHF. Using reference TRBV18 and TRBJ1-5 for the parts outside the CDR3, the full variable domain is NAGVMQNPRHLVRRRGQEARLRCSPMKGHSHVYWYRQLPEEGLKFMVYLQKENIIDESGMPKERFSAEFPKEGPSILRIQQVVRGDSAAYFCASSPNPRGGVNQPQHFGDGTRLSIL.

In nucleotides, the CDR3 is TGTGCCAGCAGCTTAACGGACAGCCCATTAAGGCCTGAAAAACTGTTTTTT. It translates to CASSLTDSPLRPEKLFF. The chain combines TRBV7-3 with TRBJ1-4, with D tentatively TRBD1 (6 bases). The length of the CDR3 is 17 residues. The germline V and J ends were trimmed by 0 bases and 7 bases, with 18 bases remaining between them. Germline-derived CDR1 and CDR2 are SGHTA and FQGTGA.

CDR3 sequence reads: CASSLDPLGAYEQYF. CDR3 sequence (DNA): TGTGCCAGCAGCTTAGACCCTTTGGGCGCCTACGAGCAGTACTTC. The chain carries TRBV5-6 and TRBJ2-7; D remains ambiguous. This CDR3 has 15 amino acids. Deletions cut 2 bases from V and 2 bases from J, with 14 bases between. Germline V lookup: CDR1 SGHDT, CDR2 YYEEEE. Filled out from reference TRBV5-6 and TRBJ2-7, the complete variable domain reads DAGVTQSPTHLIKTRGQQVTLRCSPKSGHDTVSWYQQALGQGPQFIFQYYEEEERQRGNFPDRFSGHQFPNYSSELNVNALLLGDSALYLCASSLDPLGAYEQYFGPGTRLTVT.

V is TRBV6-5 and J is TRBJ2-1; TRBD2 aligns across 7 bases. Trimming cost V 0 bases and J 4 bases; bases outside gene matches: 3. The CDR3 contains 15 residues. CDR1 and CDR2 (germline): MNHEY, SVGAGI. The CDR3 coding sequence is TGTGCCAGCAGTTACTCTGTCGGGGGGTACAATGAGCAGTTCTTC. This sequence encodes CASSYSVGGYNEQFF.

The V call is TRBV7-2, the J call TRBJ2-1; 7 nucleotides agree with TRBD1. Losses at the gene ends were 6 bases for V and 6 bases for J; bases not matched to a gene: 11. CDR3 length equals 15 residues. Germline values: CDR1 SGHTA, CDR2 FQGNSA. CDR3 protein: CASSSHRGEGNEQFF. The CDR3 bases are TGTGCCAGCAGTTCGCACAGGGGTGAAGGCAATGAGCAGTTCTTC.

The gene calls are TRBV19 and TRBJ2-5; a weak D match, TRBD2 (7 bases). Germline V gene lookup returns CDR1 LNHDA and CDR2 SQIVND (reference sequence). The V and J ends lost 9 bases and 4 bases respectively, with 12 bases between them. This CDR3 is 12 amino acids long. This chain's CDR3 is CASGEGGETQYF. As DNA, the CDR3 is TGTGCCAGCGGGGAGGGGGGAGAGACCCAGTACTTC.

V is TRBV7-2 and J is TRBJ2-7, with 8 bases matching TRBD1. The CDR3 is 15 residues long. The V and J ends lost 5 bases and 4 bases, in that order; junction bases with no gene match: 10. Germline lookup yields CDR1 SGHTA and CDR2 FQGNSA. The CDR3 protein is CASSRVGTGEYEQYF. CDR3 sequence (DNA): TGTGCCAGCAGCCGTGTGGGGACAGGAGAATACGAGCAGTACTTC.

This sequence joins TRBV15 and TRBJ2-1, with a tentative D call TRBD2 (6 bases). The CDR3 is 17 residues long. Germline assignment: CDR1 LNHNV and CDR2 YYDKDF (reference sequence). Trimming stripped 0 bases from V and 0 bases from J, with 12 bases between. The CDR3 DNA sequence: TGTGCCACCAGCAGAGAGTCGATCGGGAGCTCCTACAATGAGCAGTTCTTC. Its protein product is CATSRESIGSSYNEQFF. Based on the CDR3 plus reference TRBV15 and TRBJ2-1, the full variable domain is DAMVIQNPRYQVTQFGKPVTLSCSQTLNHNVMYWYQQKSSQAPKLLFHYYDKDFNNEADTPDNFQSRRPNTSFCFLDIRSPGLGDTAMYLCATSRESIGSSYNEQFFGPGTRLTVL.

The V call is TRBV19, the J call TRBJ1-3; the match to TRBD1 covers 8 bases. V was pared by 3 bases and J by 4 bases, with 5 bases of the junction left unmatched. CDR1 and CDR2 from the germline V gene are LNHDA and SQIVND (reference sequence). CDR3 length equals 15 residues. The CDR3 region is CASSMRTGTGNTIYF. DNA for the CDR3: TGTGCCAGTAGTATGAGGACAGGGACCGGAAACACCATATATTTT. The full variable domain, completed using reference TRBV19 and TRBJ1-3, is DGGITQSPKYLFRKEGQNVTLSCEQNLNHDAMYWYRQDPGQGLRLIYYSQIVNDFQKGDIAEGYSVSREKKESFPLTVTSAQKNPTAFYLCASSMRTGTGNTIYFGEGSWLTVV.

This clone was observed a few times. This chain links TRBV5-1 with TRBJ1-3; D gene ambiguous. The ends were cut back, 6 bases at V and 0 bases at J, with 4 bases in the middle. The length of the CDR3 is 12 residues. Germline V gives CDR1 SGHRS, CDR2 YFSETQ. The DNA for the CDR3 is TGCGCCAGCACGGGCTCTGGAAACACCATATATTTT. Translating gives CASTGSGNTIYF.

The chain combines TRBV28 with TRBJ2-7, with a weak D call TRBD1 (6 bases). The V end was cut by 3 bases, the J end by 5 bases, with 17 bases between. In germline, CDR1 is MDHEN, CDR2 SYDVKM. The CDR3 length is 15 residues. Written as DNA, the CDR3 is TGTGCCAGCAGTTTCAACCTTCTGACAGGCCACGAGCAGTACTTC. This gives the protein CASSFNLLTGHEQYF.

The V and J genes are TRBV7-2 and TRBJ2-5; 12 bases match TRBD2. V gave up 1 base and J gave up 2 bases; unmatched junction bases: 2. The V gene's germline CDR1 is SGHTA and CDR2 FQGNSA. The CDR3 covers 16 residues. The DNA of the CDR3 is TGTGCCAGCAGCTTAGGTACTAGCGGGGGGCAAGAGACCCAGTACTTC. Translating it yields CASSLGTSGGQETQYF.

V is TRBV6-2 or TRBV6-3 and J is TRBJ1-6; a weak D match, TRBD1 (5 bases). Germline CDR1 is MNHEY and CDR2 is SVGEGT. Trimming left V 2 bases short and J 7 bases short, with 12 bases between. There are 15 residues in the CDR3. The CDR3 DNA is TGTGCCAGCAGTTACCAGCCAGGGTCGAATTCACCCCTCCACTTT. The encoded protein is CASSYQPGSNSPLHF.

The J gene is TRBJ1-2, the V gene TRBV19; 8 positions match TRBD1. From germline, CDR1 is LNHDA and CDR2 SQIVND (reference sequence). The CDR3 extends over 17 amino acids. Unmatched junction bases numbered 13, after V lost 3 bases and J lost 4 bases. CDR3 in amino acids: CASSIRRTGLPLYGYTF. In DNA, the CDR3 is TGTGCCAGTAGTATCCGACGGACAGGGCTCCCGCTCTATGGCTACACCTTC.